A selection of T cell receptor beta chains follows, all from one sample in a study of blood T cell repertoires in COVID-19. The data were produced by immunoSEQ multiplex PCR, yet TCRdb's version contains in-frame clones alone and is incomplete. Of around 250,000 clones listed, roughly 85% are singletons. The specimen sequenced was PBMCs or T cells enriched from blood (not recorded which). These TCRs come from a woman between 50 and 59 years old with acute COVID-19. Each CDR3 is given without its conserved first and last residue.

V gene | CDR3 protein
TRBV5-6 | ASSLLGQGAPHEQY
TRBV19 | ASSDDSNTGELF
TRBV12-5 | ASGLAHFTDTQY
TRBV2 | ASSQNPLANEQF
TRBV29-1 | SVEKSSTGMHGYT
TRBV30 | AWSDTGTGGVYGYT
TRBV7-9 | ASSPAGVYYGYT
TRBV27 | ASSLKPGTEAF
TRBV14 | ASSQGPWGAGGPGTQY
TRBV9 | ASSVTGDITDTQY
TRBV4-3 | ASSPNRAPYNEQF
TRBV2 | ASSGGRVLTGNTIY
TRBV7-2 | ASSLPIGQGTGNSPLH
TRBV12-3/TRBV12-4 | ASSRQDTIY
TRBV14 | ASSQGTGGYNEQY
TRBV4-3 | ASSQVGGLNGYT
TRBV30 | AWSVGTGARDEQF
TRBV3-1/TRBV3-2 | ASSQGGTGGYGTEAF
TRBV19 | ASTPKGLGYNEQF
TRBV2 | ASRAGGYNSPLH
TRBV9 | ASSVGQISTNEKLF
TRBV20-1 | SAGTGGGYT